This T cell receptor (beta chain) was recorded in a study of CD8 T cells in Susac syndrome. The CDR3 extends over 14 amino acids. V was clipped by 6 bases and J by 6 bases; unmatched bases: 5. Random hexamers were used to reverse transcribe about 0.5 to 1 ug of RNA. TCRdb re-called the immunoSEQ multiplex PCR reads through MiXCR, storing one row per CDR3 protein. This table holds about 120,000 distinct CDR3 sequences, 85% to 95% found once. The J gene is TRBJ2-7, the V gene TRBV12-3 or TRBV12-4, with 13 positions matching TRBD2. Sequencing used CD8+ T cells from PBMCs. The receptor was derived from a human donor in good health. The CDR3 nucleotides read TGTGCCAGCAGCGGACTAGCGGGAGAATCCGAGCAGTACTTC. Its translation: CASSGLAGESEQYF.